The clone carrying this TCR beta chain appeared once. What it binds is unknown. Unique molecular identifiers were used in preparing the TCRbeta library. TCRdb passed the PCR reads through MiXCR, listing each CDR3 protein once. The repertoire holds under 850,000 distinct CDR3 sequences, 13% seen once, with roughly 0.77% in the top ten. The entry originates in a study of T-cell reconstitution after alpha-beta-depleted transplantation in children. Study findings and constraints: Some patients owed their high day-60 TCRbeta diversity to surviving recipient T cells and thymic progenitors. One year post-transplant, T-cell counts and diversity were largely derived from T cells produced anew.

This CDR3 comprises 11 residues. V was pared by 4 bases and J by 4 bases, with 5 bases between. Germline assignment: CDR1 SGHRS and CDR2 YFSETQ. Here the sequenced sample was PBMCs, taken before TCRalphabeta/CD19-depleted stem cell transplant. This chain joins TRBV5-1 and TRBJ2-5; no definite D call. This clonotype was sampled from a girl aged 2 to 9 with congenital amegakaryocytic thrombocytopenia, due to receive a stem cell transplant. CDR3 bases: TGCGCCAGCAGCGTGGCAGAGACCCAGTACTTC. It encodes CASSVAETQYF.